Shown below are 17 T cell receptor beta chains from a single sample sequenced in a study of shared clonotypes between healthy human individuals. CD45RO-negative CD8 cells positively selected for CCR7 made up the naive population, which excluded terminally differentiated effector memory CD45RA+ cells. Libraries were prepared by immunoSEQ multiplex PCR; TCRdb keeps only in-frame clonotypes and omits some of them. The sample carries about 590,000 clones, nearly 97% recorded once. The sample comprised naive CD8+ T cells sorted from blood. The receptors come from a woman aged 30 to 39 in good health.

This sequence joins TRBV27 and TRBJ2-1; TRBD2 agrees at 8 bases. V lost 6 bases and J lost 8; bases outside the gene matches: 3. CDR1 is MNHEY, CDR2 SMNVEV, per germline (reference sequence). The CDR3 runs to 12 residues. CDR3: CASSRAGDEQFF. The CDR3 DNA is TGTGCCAGCAGCCGAGCGGGAGATGAGCAGTTCTTC.

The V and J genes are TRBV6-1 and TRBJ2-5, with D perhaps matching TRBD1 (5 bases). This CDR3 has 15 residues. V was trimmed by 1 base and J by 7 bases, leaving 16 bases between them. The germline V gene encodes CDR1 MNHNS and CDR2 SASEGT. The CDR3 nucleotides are TGTGCCAGCAGTGAAGTTCTTCCCCCTGGGGCGACCCAGTACTTC. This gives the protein CASSEVLPPGATQYF.

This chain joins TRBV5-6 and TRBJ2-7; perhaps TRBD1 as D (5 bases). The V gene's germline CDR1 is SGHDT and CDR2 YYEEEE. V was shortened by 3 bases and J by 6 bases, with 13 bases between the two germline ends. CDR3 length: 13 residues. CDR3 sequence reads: CASSWSGLGEQYF. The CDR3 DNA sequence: TGTGCCAGCAGCTGGTCAGGGTTGGGCGAGCAGTACTTC.

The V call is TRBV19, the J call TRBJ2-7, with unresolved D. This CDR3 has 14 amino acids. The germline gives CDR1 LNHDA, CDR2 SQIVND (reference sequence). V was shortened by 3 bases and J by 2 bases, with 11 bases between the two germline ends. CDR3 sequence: CASSMTGATYEQYF. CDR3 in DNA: TGTGCCAGTAGTATGACGGGCGCGACCTACGAGCAGTACTTC.

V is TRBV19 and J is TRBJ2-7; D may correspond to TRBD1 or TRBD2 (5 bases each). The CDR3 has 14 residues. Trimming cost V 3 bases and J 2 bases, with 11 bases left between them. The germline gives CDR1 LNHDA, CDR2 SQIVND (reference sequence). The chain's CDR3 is CASSMGGGAYEQYF. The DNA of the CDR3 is TGTGCCAGTAGTATGGGTGGGGGAGCCTACGAGCAGTACTTC.

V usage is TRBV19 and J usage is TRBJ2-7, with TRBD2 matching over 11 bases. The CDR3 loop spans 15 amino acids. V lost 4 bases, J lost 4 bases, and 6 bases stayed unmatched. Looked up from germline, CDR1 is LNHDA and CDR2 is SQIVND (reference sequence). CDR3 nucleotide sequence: TGTGCCAGTAGTACCTTAGCGGGAGGGAGATACGAGCAGTACTTC. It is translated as CASSTLAGGRYEQYF.

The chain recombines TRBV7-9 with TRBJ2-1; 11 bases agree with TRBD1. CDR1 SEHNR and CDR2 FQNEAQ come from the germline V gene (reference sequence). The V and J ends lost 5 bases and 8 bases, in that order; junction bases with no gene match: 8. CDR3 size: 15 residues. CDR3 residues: CASSLGDRGDDEQFF. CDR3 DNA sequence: TGTGCCAGCAGCCTGGGGGACAGGGGGGACGATGAGCAGTTCTTC.

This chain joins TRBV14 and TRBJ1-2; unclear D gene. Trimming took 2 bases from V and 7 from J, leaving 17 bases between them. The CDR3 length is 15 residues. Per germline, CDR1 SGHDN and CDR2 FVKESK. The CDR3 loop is CASSQSPRYSGGYTF. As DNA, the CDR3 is TGTGCCAGCAGCCAATCGCCCAGGTACTCCGGTGGCTACACCTTC.

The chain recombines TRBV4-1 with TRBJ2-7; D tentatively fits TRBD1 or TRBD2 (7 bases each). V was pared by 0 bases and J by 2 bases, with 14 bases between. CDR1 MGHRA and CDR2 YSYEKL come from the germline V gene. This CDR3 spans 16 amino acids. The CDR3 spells CASSQDRQGLTYEQYF. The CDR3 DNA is TGCGCCAGCAGCCAAGACCGACAGGGACTAACCTACGAGCAGTACTTC.

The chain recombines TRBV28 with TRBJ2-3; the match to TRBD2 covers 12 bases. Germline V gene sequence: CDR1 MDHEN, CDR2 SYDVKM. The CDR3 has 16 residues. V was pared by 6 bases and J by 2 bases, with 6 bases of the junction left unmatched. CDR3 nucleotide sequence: TGTGCCAGCAGGCTCGGACTAGCGGGGATCACAGATACGCAGTATTTT. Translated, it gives CASRLGLAGITDTQYF.

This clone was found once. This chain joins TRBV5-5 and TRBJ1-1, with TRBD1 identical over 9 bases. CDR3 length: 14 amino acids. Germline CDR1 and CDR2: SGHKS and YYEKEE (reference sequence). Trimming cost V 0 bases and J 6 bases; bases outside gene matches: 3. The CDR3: CASSLGTGGPEAFF. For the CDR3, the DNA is TGTGCCAGCAGCTTGGGTACAGGGGGCCCTGAAGCTTTCTTT.

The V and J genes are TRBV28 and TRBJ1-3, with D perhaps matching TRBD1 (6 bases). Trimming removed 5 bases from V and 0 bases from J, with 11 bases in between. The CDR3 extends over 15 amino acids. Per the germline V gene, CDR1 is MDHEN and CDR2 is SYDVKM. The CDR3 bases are TGTGCCAGCAGTCCCGGACAGCGCTCTGGAAACACCATATATTTT. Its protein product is CASSPGQRSGNTIYF. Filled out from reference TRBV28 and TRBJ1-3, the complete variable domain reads DVKVTQSSRYLVKRTGEKVFLECVQDMDHENMFWYRQDPGLGLRLIYFSYDVKMKEKGDIPEGYSVSREKKERFSLILESASTNQTSMYLCASSPGQRSGNTIYFGEGSWLTVV.

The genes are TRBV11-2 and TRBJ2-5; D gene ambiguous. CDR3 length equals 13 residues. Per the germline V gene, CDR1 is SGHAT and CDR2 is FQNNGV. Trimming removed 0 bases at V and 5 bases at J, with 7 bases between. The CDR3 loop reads CASSLDPIETQYF. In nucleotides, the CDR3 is TGTGCCAGCAGCTTAGATCCAATTGAGACCCAGTACTTC.

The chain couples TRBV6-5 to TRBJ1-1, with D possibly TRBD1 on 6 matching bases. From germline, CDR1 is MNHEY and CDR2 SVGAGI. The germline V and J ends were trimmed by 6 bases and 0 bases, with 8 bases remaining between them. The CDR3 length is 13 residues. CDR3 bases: TGTGCCAGCAGCCGACAGGTGAACACTGAAGCTTTCTTT. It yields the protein CASSRQVNTEAFF.

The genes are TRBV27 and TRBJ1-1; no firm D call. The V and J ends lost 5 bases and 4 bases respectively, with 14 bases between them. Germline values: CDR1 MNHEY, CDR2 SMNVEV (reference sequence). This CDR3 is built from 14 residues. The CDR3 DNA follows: TGTGCCAGCAGTAATACCGGGTTATTCACTGAAGCTTTCTTT. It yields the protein CASSNTGLFTEAFF.

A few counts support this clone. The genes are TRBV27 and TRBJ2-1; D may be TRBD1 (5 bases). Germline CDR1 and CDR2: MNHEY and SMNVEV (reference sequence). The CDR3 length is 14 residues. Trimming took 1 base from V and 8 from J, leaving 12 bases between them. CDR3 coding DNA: TGTGCCAGCAGTTTATACCACAGGACGGATGAGCAGTTCTTC. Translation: CASSLYHRTDEQFF.

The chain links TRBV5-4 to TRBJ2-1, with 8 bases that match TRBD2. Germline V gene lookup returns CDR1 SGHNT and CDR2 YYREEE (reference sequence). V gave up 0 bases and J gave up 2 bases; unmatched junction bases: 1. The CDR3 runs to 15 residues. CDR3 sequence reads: CASSLELAAYNEQFF. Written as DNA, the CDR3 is TGTGCCAGCAGCTTGGAACTAGCGGCCTACAATGAGCAGTTCTTC.